Presented here are 27 T cell receptor beta chains from one specimen sequenced in a study of post-analysis software for immune sequencing data. General study findings and limits: Five TRBV segments appeared more often in patients than in controls, and TRBV5-6, TRBV5-1 and TRBV20-1 were among these.

Carried by the TCR beta cDNA libraries were unique molecular identifiers. TCRdb used MiXCR to reprocess the PCR reads, holding one entry per CDR3 protein. The sample includes 740,000 or so distinct CDR3 sequences, approximately 53% of them seen just once. Antigens of these TCRs are unknown. Sequenced input: blood. These receptors were obtained from a girl aged 10 to 17 with multiple sclerosis.

The J gene is TRBJ1-2, the V gene TRBV20-1, with 8 bases that match TRBD1. The CDR3 runs 15 residues. After removal of 5 bases from V and 4 bases from J, the junction contained 12 bases not matched to a gene. Looked up from germline, CDR1 is DFQATT and CDR2 is SNEGSKA (reference sequence). Here the CDR3 reads CSASRPQGAGYGYTF. CDR3 bases: TGCAGTGCTTCCCGACCCCAGGGGGCAGGCTATGGCTACACCTTC.

This chain connects TRBV2 to TRBJ2-7; TRBD2 matches 8 bases. V was pared by 1 base and J by 12 bases, with 17 bases of the junction left unmatched. The CDR3 sequence is 16 residues long. Looked up from germline, CDR1 is SNHLY and CDR2 is FYNNEI. CDR3 sequence (DNA): TGTGCCAGCAGTGAAGAGGCTGCCGGCCTAGCGGGCCCTCGGTACTTC. Amino acids: CASSEEAAGLAGPRYF.

The CDR3 DNA reads as TGTGCCAGCGGCCTGGGGACTAGGAGCAATGAGCAGTTCTTC. This gives the protein CASGLGTRSNEQFF. The chain is built from TRBV6-2 or TRBV6-3 and TRBJ2-1; 8 bases are a match to TRBD2. Germline trimming cut 8 bases from V and 6 bases from J; bases unmatched to any gene: 9. In germline, CDR1 is MNHEY, CDR2 SVGEGT. The CDR3 runs 14 residues.

The V gene is TRBV2, the J gene TRBJ1-1, with D unresolved. This CDR3 is built from 14 residues. Trimming shortened V by 0 bases and J by 6 bases, and 11 bases separated the two germline ends. The germline CDR1 and CDR2 sequences are SNHLY and FYNNEI. This chain's CDR3 is CASSEALWSAEAFF. The CDR3 nucleotides are TGTGCCAGCAGTGAAGCGCTTTGGAGCGCTGAAGCTTTCTTT.

This rearrangement joins TRBV20-1 to TRBJ1-6; D not certain. Trimming took 1 base from V and 13 from J, leaving 26 bases between them. CDR1 and CDR2 (germline): DFQATT, SNEGSKA (reference sequence). The CDR3 sequence is 17 residues long. In nucleotides, the CDR3 is TGCAGTGCTAGAGCCGGGTTTGGGGAGCTGCTCGACGTCCCCCTCCACTTT. Its translation is CSARAGFGELLDVPLHF.

The chain couples TRBV7-9 to TRBJ2-3; tentatively, D is TRBD2 (5 bases). The germline CDR1 and CDR2 sequences are SEHNR and FQNEAQ (reference sequence). The V end lost 5 bases, the J end lost 1 base, and 19 bases lay between the germline ends. The CDR3 is 17 residues long. CDR3 sequence (DNA): TGTGCCAGCAGCCCCCTCTCCCGGGGAGCGGGCACAGATACGCAGTATTTT. It is translated as CASSPLSRGAGTDTQYF.

V and J are TRBV20-1 and TRBJ2-7, with D tentatively TRBD1 (7 bases). The CDR3 runs to 13 residues. Germline CDR1 is DFQATT and CDR2 is SNEGSKA (reference sequence). V lost 6 bases and J 6 bases, leaving 18 bases between the germline ends. The CDR3 sequence is CSAHFTQGGEQYF. The CDR3 DNA follows: TGCAGTGCCCACTTTACCCAGGGGGGCGAGCAGTACTTC.

This clonotype was counted between two and nine times. V and J are TRBV5-5 and TRBJ1-5; D gene uncertain. The germline CDR1 and CDR2 sequences are SGHKS and YYEKEE (reference sequence). The CDR3 loop spans 15 amino acids. The V end lost 0 bases, the J end lost 4 bases, and 11 bases lay between the germline ends. CDR3 protein: CASSLVGFRNQPQHF. The CDR3 DNA follows: TGTGCCAGCAGCTTGGTAGGGTTCCGAAATCAGCCCCAGCATTTT.

This clonotype has a handful of counts. The chain joins TRBV20-1 to TRBJ2-4, with TRBD2 matching over 9 bases. The J call is in doubt because the DNA end fits TRBJ2-7 better. Per the germline V gene, CDR1 is DFQATT and CDR2 is SNEGSKA (reference sequence). CDR3 length equals 14 residues. The CDR3: CSASRAGGVYEQYF. CDR3 in DNA: TGCAGTGCTAGTCGGGCGGGAGGGGTATACGAGCAGTACTTC.

This clonotype was picked up a small number of times. V and J are TRBV20-1 and TRBJ2-5; weak D call: TRBD1 (5 bases). Germline assignment: CDR1 DFQATT and CDR2 SNEGSKA (reference sequence). The CDR3 sequence is 12 residues long. V lost 2 bases to trimming and J lost 4 bases, with 8 bases between them. The CDR3, as DNA: TGCAGTGCTAGACCCAGGGCAGAGACCCAGTACTTC. It specifies CSARPRAETQYF.

This clonotype was detected only a few times. This sequence joins TRBV12-3 or TRBV12-4 and TRBJ2-2, with D uncertain. V shed 11 bases and J shed 6 bases, with 10 bases lying between them. CDR3 size: 11 residues. The CDR3 sequence is CAADGAGELFF. The CDR3 DNA reads as TGTGCCGCAGATGGGGCCGGGGAGCTGTTTTTT.

V and J are TRBV5-1 and TRBJ2-5; no clear D. This CDR3 comprises 16 residues. Per the germline V gene, CDR1 is SGHRS and CDR2 is YFSETQ. The V end was cut by 4 bases, the J end by 1 base, with 17 bases between. This CDR3 is CASSLHRSGPQETQYF. CDR3 nucleotides: TGCGCCAGCAGCCTTCATCGGTCGGGCCCCCAAGAGACCCAGTACTTC.

This rearrangement joins TRBV7-9 to TRBJ2-1; tentative D call: TRBD1 (5 bases). Germline loops: CDR1 SEHNR, CDR2 FQNEAQ (reference sequence). V was shortened by 7 bases and J by 6 bases, with 13 bases between the two germline ends. CDR3 length: 13 amino acids. CDR3 loop: CASNGAVLNEQFF. In DNA, the CDR3 is TGTGCCAGCAATGGGGCGGTTCTCAATGAGCAGTTCTTC.

This clonotype appeared a few times. J is TRBJ1-2 and V is TRBV6-1; D is possibly TRBD1 (6 bases). The V end lost 4 bases, the J end lost 5 bases, and 11 bases lay between the germline ends. The germline gives CDR1 MNHNS, CDR2 SASEGT. The length of the CDR3 is 13 residues. CDR3 in DNA: TGTGCCAGCAGTGGGACAGTAGAATATGGCTACACCTTC. It translates to CASSGTVEYGYTF.

The chain carries TRBV5-6 and TRBJ2-1; no clear D. Looked up from germline, CDR1 is SGHDT and CDR2 is YYEEEE. V shed 4 bases and J shed 9 bases, with 17 bases lying between them. CDR3 length: 14 residues. CDR3 in DNA: TGTGCCAGCAGCGCCTCCCGTTTGGGTGCTGAGCAGTTCTTC. Encoded protein: CASSASRLGAEQFF.

The chain has TRBV6-5 and TRBJ2-7; TRBD1 aligns across 8 bases. The J call may be in error: the DNA end matches TRBJ2-5 better. This CDR3 has 13 residues. Germline-derived CDR1 and CDR2 are MNHEY and SVGAGI. The CDR3 nucleotides read TGTGCCAGCAGCGATACAGGGGGAGAGACCCAGTACTTC. It encodes CASSDTGGETQYF.

In this sample, this clonotype turned up a few times. The CDR3 bases are TGCAGTGCTCAGGAGCTAGGGGGGTATGGCTACACCTTC. It specifies CSAQELGGYGYTF. The chain joins TRBV20-1 to TRBJ1-2, with TRBD1 as a possible D gene (6 bases). This CDR3 has 13 amino acids. V lost 5 bases, J lost 5 bases, and 15 bases lay in between. CDR1 and CDR2 (germline): DFQATT, SNEGSKA (reference sequence).

The rearrangement uses TRBV27 and TRBJ2-1, with D unclear. The CDR3 spans 11 residues. The germline V and J ends were trimmed by 5 bases and 5 bases, with 4 bases remaining between them. From germline, CDR1 is MNHEY and CDR2 SMNVEV (reference sequence). The CDR3 sequence: CASSINNEQFF. CDR3 bases: TGTGCCAGCAGTATAAACAATGAGCAGTTCTTC.

The rearrangement uses TRBV7-8 and TRBJ1-2; D is unresolved. Germline V gives CDR1 SGHVS, CDR2 FQNEAQ. The V end lost 1 base, the J end lost 1 base, and 13 bases lay between the germline ends. CDR3 length: 16 amino acids. The CDR3 protein is CASSLDFHHSNYGYTF. Written as DNA, the CDR3 is TGTGCCAGCAGCTTAGATTTCCACCACAGTAACTATGGCTACACCTTC.

This chain uses TRBV6-6 with TRBJ2-7; 9 bases align to TRBD1. Trimming cost V 6 bases and J 1 base; bases outside gene matches: 7. CDR3 size: 15 residues. In germline, CDR1 is MNHNY, CDR2 SVGAGI (reference sequence). The CDR3 DNA sequence: TGTGCCAGCAGCCGAGGTGGACAGGGGTCCTACGAGCAGTACTTC. Its protein is CASSRGGQGSYEQYF.

This clonotype was observed at least ten times. CDR3 residues: CASSLLTPGGPSSYNEQFF. CDR3 DNA sequence: TGTGCCAGCAGCTTACTAACCCCAGGAGGGCCGTCATCCTACAATGAGCAGTTCTTC. The V and J genes are TRBV7-9 and TRBJ2-1, with a weak D call TRBD2 (6 bases). Trimming shortened V by 2 bases and J by 1 base, and 21 bases separated the two germline ends. Germline CDR1 and CDR2: SEHNR and FQNEAQ (reference sequence). This CDR3 is 19 amino acids long.

V and J are TRBV7-9 and TRBJ2-5; 12 bases line up with TRBD1. After removal of 5 bases from V and 3 bases from J, the junction contained 10 bases not matched to a gene. CDR3 length: 17 residues. The germline CDR1 and CDR2 sequences are SEHNR and FQNEAQ (reference sequence). CDR3 in DNA: TGTGCCAGCAGCCCCCCGGGACAGGGGGCTCTGGAAGAGACCCAGTACTTC. Its protein is CASSPPGQGALEETQYF.

This clonotype was detected many times. The chain combines TRBV29-1 with TRBJ2-5, with 10 bases lining up with TRBD1. CDR3 length: 12 residues. In germline, CDR1 is SQVTM, CDR2 ANQGSEA. With 6 bases clipped from V and 4 bases from J, the junction kept 2 bases outside the gene matches. CDR3 residues: CSVRTGGETQYF. The CDR3 DNA sequence: TGCAGCGTGAGGACAGGGGGAGAGACCCAGTACTTC.

V is TRBV20-1 and J is TRBJ2-7; 14 positions agree with TRBD2. V shed 0 bases, J shed 6 bases, and the junction held 4 bases outside the gene matches. The CDR3 is 15 amino acids. Germline CDR1 DFQATT, CDR2 SNEGSKA (reference sequence). CDR3 in DNA: TGCAGTGCTAGAGATGGGACTAGCGGGAGCGTCGAGCAGTACTTC. Protein sequence: CSARDGTSGSVEQYF.

There are a few counts of this clonotype. V gene TRBV15 combines with J gene TRBJ2-7, with 13 bases that match TRBD2. CDR1 and CDR2 from the germline V gene are LNHNV and YYDKDF (reference sequence). After removal of 8 bases from V and 5 bases from J, the junction contained 12 bases not matched to a gene. CDR3 length: 16 residues. CDR3 region: CATRVGPGLAGHEQYF. The CDR3 region has the DNA TGTGCCACCCGCGTGGGTCCGGGACTAGCGGGACACGAGCAGTACTTC.

The V and J genes are TRBV9 and TRBJ2-4; a weak D match, TRBD1 (6 bases). The germline gives CDR1 SGDLS, CDR2 YYNGEE. The CDR3 runs 15 residues. V dropped 0 bases and J dropped 9 bases, with 16 bases sitting between them. This CDR3 is CASSVDQQGRGIQYF. The CDR3 DNA follows: TGTGCCAGCAGCGTAGACCAACAGGGTCGGGGCATTCAGTACTTC.

V gene TRBV4-2 combines with J gene TRBJ2-4, with 9 bases identical to TRBD1. The J call may not be correct, given that the DNA end is closer to TRBJ2-7. Germline V lookup: CDR1 LGHNA, CDR2 YNFKEQ. The CDR3 covers 15 residues. The CDR3 here is CASSQGTGALYEQYF. The CDR3, as DNA: TGTGCCAGCAGCCAAGGGACAGGGGCTCTCTACGAGCAGTACTTC.